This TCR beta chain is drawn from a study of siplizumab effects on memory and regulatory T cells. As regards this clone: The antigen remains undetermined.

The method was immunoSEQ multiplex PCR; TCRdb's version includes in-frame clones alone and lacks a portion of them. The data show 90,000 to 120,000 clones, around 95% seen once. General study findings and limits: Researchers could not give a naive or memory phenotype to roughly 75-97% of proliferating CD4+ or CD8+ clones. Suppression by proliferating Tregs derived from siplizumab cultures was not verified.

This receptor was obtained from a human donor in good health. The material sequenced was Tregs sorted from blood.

The CDR3 region has the DNA TGTGCCAGCAGCCGGACGGATCAAGAGACCCAGTACTTC. It yields the protein CASSRTDQETQYF. The chain has TRBV7-3 and TRBJ2-5; D is unresolved. Trimming stripped 5 bases from V and 2 bases from J, with 9 bases between. This CDR3 is built from 13 residues. Per germline, CDR1 SGHTA and CDR2 FQGTGA.